Following are 32 T cell receptor beta chains from one sample sequenced in a study of T cell responses to AZD1222 COVID-19 vaccine. Libraries were prepared by immunoSEQ multiplex PCR; TCRdb keeps only in-frame clonotypes and omits some of them. The sample has around 110,000 clones, over 80% seen once. The sequenced sample was peripheral blood, obtained 28 days after the second AZD1222 dose. The receptor set was obtained from an adult who received the AZD1222 COVID-19 vaccine.

This chain links TRBV6-5 with TRBJ2-7; D perhaps matches TRBD1 (6 bases). Per germline, CDR1 MNHEY and CDR2 SVGAGI. V dropped 7 bases and J dropped 4 bases, with 14 bases sitting between them. The CDR3 spans 13 residues. The CDR3 loop reads CASKQGISYEQYF. The CDR3 DNA reads TGTGCCAGCAAGCAGGGGATCTCTTACGAGCAGTACTTC.

The genes are TRBV4-1 and TRBJ2-1; TRBD2 matches at 11 bases. This CDR3 comprises 17 residues. Germline values: CDR1 MGHRA, CDR2 YSYEKL. The J segment lost 5 bases and the V segment lost 0 bases, leaving 6 bases of the junction unmatched. Here the CDR3 reads CASSQERLAGNHNEQFF. The CDR3 coding sequence is TGCGCCAGCAGCCAAGAAAGACTAGCGGGGAACCACAATGAGCAGTTCTTC.

The rearrangement links TRBV28 to TRBJ2-1, with 10 bases aligning to TRBD2. Germline CDR1 is MDHEN and CDR2 is SYDVKM. V lost 10 bases to trimming and J lost 0 bases; unmatched junction nucleotides: 3. The length of the CDR3 is 14 residues. CDR3 protein: CATRTSGSYNEQFF. The DNA for the CDR3 is TGTGCCACCCGGACTAGCGGCTCCTACAATGAGCAGTTCTTC.

This clone was counted a single time. This chain links TRBV7-3 with TRBJ2-1; 9 positions match TRBD1. CDR3 length equals 16 residues. CDR1 and CDR2 from the germline V gene are SGHTA and FQGTGA. Trimming at V came to 0 bases and at J to 7 bases, leaving 7 bases not matched to a gene. Here the CDR3 reads CASSLTGTGIKNEQFF. CDR3 in DNA: TGTGCCAGCAGCTTAACCGGGACAGGGATAAAAAATGAGCAGTTCTTC.

The CDR3 DNA sequence: TGTGCTAGTGGTTTCGACGAGACCCAGTACTTC. Its translation: CASGFDETQYF. This rearrangement joins TRBV12-5 to TRBJ2-5; D unclear. Per the germline V gene, CDR1 is LGHNT and CDR2 is FRNRAP. The germline V and J ends were trimmed by 3 bases and 5 bases, with 4 bases remaining between them. The CDR3 totals 11 residues. The complete variable domain, with remaining parts taken from reference TRBV12-5 and TRBJ2-5, reads DARVTQTPRHKVTEMGQEVTMRCQPILGHNTVFWYRQTMMQGLELLAYFRNRAPLDDSGMPKDRFSAEMPDATLATLKIQPSEPRDSAVYFCASGFDETQYFGPGTRLLVL.

The rearrangement joins TRBV2 to TRBJ1-3; D remains ambiguous. Per germline, CDR1 SNHLY and CDR2 FYNNEI. The germline V and J ends were trimmed by 7 bases and 0 bases, with 10 bases remaining between them. This CDR3 region has 14 residues. CDR3 sequence reads: CASNSLVSGNTIYF. CDR3 nucleotide sequence: TGTGCCAGCAATAGCCTAGTCTCTGGAAACACCATATATTTT.

CDR3 bases: TGTGCCAGTAGTGTCGGCCTTTTACAGGGGTGGAATGGCTACACCTTC. It yields the protein CASSVGLLQGWNGYTF. The V gene is TRBV19, the J gene TRBJ1-2; 7 nucleotides match TRBD1. Germline CDR1 LNHDA, CDR2 SQIVND (reference sequence). V trimming: 5 bases; J trimming: 6 bases; junction bases outside the gene matches: 15. This CDR3 is 16 amino acids long.

This clone has only one observation. CDR3 DNA: TGTGCCAGCAGCCGTCTCAGCGGGGCCTTCTACGAGCAGTACTTC. It is translated as CASSRLSGAFYEQYF. This rearrangement joins TRBV28 to TRBJ2-7; the match to TRBD2 covers 7 bases. CDR1 and CDR2 (germline): MDHEN, SYDVKM. The ends lost 6 bases at V and 3 bases at J; junction bases unmatched: 11. The CDR3 covers 15 residues. The full variable domain, in which reference TRBV28 and TRBJ2-7 provide the parts outside the CDR3, is DVKVTQSSRYLVKRTGEKVFLECVQDMDHENMFWYRQDPGLGLRLIYFSYDVKMKEKGDIPEGYSVSREKKERFSLILESASTNQTSMYLCASSRLSGAFYEQYFGPGTRLTVT.

The rearrangement links TRBV27 to TRBJ1-2; D call uncertain. Trimming pared 5 bases from V and 2 bases from J, leaving 9 bases between. Germline V gene lookup returns CDR1 MNHEY and CDR2 SMNVEV (reference sequence). The CDR3 totals 13 residues. CDR3 sequence: CASSRTTNYGYTF. The CDR3 DNA reads TGTGCCAGCAGTCGCACAACCAACTATGGCTACACCTTC.

V usage is TRBV18 and J usage is TRBJ2-7, with 11 positions matching TRBD1. Germline trimming cut 3 bases from V and 5 bases from J; bases unmatched to any gene: 9. The CDR3 totals 16 residues. CDR1 KGHSH and CDR2 LQKENI come from the germline V gene. The CDR3, as DNA: TGTGCCAGCTCACCCCCCGGGACAGGGGGAAGTAACGAGCAGTACTTC. Its protein is CASSPPGTGGSNEQYF.

Only one count was recorded for this clone. The chain combines TRBV20-1 with TRBJ2-7; D gene uncertain. The length of the CDR3 is 11 residues. From germline, CDR1 is DFQATT and CDR2 SNEGSKA (reference sequence). V lost 1 base to trimming and J lost 6 bases, with 7 bases between them. The chain's CDR3 is CSARAESEQYF. DNA of the CDR3: TGCAGTGCTAGAGCGGAGAGCGAGCAGTACTTC.

With respect to this clone: This may be a read error, as it is one base from a much larger clone. This specimen includes other DNA sequences encoding the same CDR3. The J gene is TRBJ1-1, the V gene TRBV7-2; D call uncertain. Germline values: CDR1 SGHTA, CDR2 FQGNSA. The CDR3 has 13 amino acids. Trimming removed 1 base from V and 6 bases from J, with 9 bases in between. CDR3 bases: TGTGCCAGCAGCTTAGAAATTACGGCTGAAGCTTTCTTT. It encodes CASSLEITAEAFF.

This sequence joins TRBV19 and TRBJ2-7; D is uncertain. The CDR3 runs 13 residues. Germline CDR1 and CDR2: LNHDA and SQIVND (reference sequence). Trimming took off 5 bases at V and 10 bases at J, with 18 bases between the two ends. In DNA form, the CDR3 reads TGTGCCAGTAGTCCCGGCCCCCTCCGCGATCAGTACTTC. Protein product: CASSPGPLRDQYF.

J is TRBJ2-7 and V is TRBV9; TRBD1 or TRBD2 may be the D gene (5 bases each). Germline V lookup: CDR1 SGDLS, CDR2 YYNGEE. Trimming shortened V by 0 bases and J by 2 bases, and 12 bases separated the two germline ends. This CDR3 comprises 15 residues. Written as DNA, the CDR3 is TGTGCCAGCAGCGTAGGACGGGACCTCGCCTACGAGCAGTACTTC. It codes for CASSVGRDLAYEQYF.

V usage is TRBV12-5 and J usage is TRBJ1-1, with D perhaps TRBD1 (5 bases). Germline-derived CDR1 and CDR2 are LGHNT and FRNRAP. The CDR3 totals 12 residues. V shed 2 bases and J shed 7 bases, with 8 bases lying between them. The CDR3 DNA follows: TGTGCTAGTGGTTTGAAGGGGTTTGAAGCTTTCTTT. This encodes CASGLKGFEAFF. The whole variable domain, remainder taken from reference TRBV12-5 and TRBJ1-1, is DARVTQTPRHKVTEMGQEVTMRCQPILGHNTVFWYRQTMMQGLELLAYFRNRAPLDDSGMPKDRFSAEMPDATLATLKIQPSEPRDSAVYFCASGLKGFEAFFGQGTRLTVV.

J is TRBJ2-1 and V is TRBV4-1, with D perhaps matching TRBD1 (6 bases). The CDR3 loop spans 15 amino acids. Germline CDR1 and CDR2: MGHRA and YSYEKL. V lost 4 bases and J 7 bases, leaving 17 bases between the germline ends. The CDR3 DNA follows: TGCGCCAGCAGCCCGTCTGGACAGCGAAAAAATGAGCAGTTCTTC. Its translation: CASSPSGQRKNEQFF.

The count of this clone is one. The chain links TRBV5-8 to TRBJ1-5, with TRBD1 as a possible D gene (5 bases). The CDR3 consists of 16 residues. Germline V CDR1 and CDR2: SGHTS, YDEGEE. V lost 0 bases, J lost 4 bases, and 14 bases lay in between. The CDR3 region has the DNA TGTGCCAGCAGCTTGGGCGGGAGGGGACCAAATCAGCCCCAGCATTTT. Protein: CASSLGGRGPNQPQHF.

This chain connects TRBV2 to TRBJ1-2; 8 nucleotides agree with TRBD1. The CDR3 is 15 residues long. Germline CDR1 SNHLY, CDR2 FYNNEI. V lost 1 base to trimming and J lost 8 bases; unmatched junction nucleotides: 9. The CDR3 spells CASSEGTGWSVGYTF. In DNA form, the CDR3 reads TGTGCCAGCAGTGAAGGGACAGGGTGGTCCGTAGGCTACACCTTC.

The chain has TRBV19 and TRBJ2-3, with D uncertain. The CDR3 is made up of 12 amino acids. Trimming removed 3 bases from V and 2 bases from J, with 3 bases in between. CDR1 is LNHDA, CDR2 SQIVND, per germline (reference sequence). In nucleotides, the CDR3 is TGTGCCAGTAGTATTAACACAGATACGCAGTATTTT. As protein: CASSINTDTQYF.

The chain is built from TRBV5-1 and TRBJ1-1, with D possibly being TRBD1 (5 bases). Germline assignment: CDR1 SGHRS and CDR2 YFSETQ. Trimming removed 6 bases at V and 0 bases at J, with 15 bases between. The CDR3 loop spans 15 amino acids. CDR3 region: CASTETVTMNTEAFF. DNA of the CDR3: TGCGCCAGCACCGAGACAGTAACCATGAACACTGAAGCTTTCTTT. Supplemented by reference TRBV5-1 and TRBJ1-1, the full variable domain reads KAGVTQTPRYLIKTRGQQVTLSCSPISGHRSVSWYQQTPGQGLQFLFEYFSETQRNKGNFPGRFSGRQFSNSRSEMNVSTLELGDSALYLCASTETVTMNTEAFFGQGTRLTVV.

The chain employs TRBV4-1 and TRBJ2-3; the match to TRBD2 covers 8 bases. The CDR3 extends over 15 amino acids. J lost 3 bases, V lost 0 bases, and 2 bases had no gene match. In germline, CDR1 is MGHRA, CDR2 YSYEKL. The CDR3 nucleotides are TGCGCCAGCAGCCAAGATATAGCGGGGACAGATACGCAGTATTTT. Protein: CASSQDIAGTDTQYF.

The chain joins TRBV15 to TRBJ1-4; D might be TRBD1 (6 bases). From germline, CDR1 is LNHNV and CDR2 YYDKDF (reference sequence). Trimming took 1 base from V and 8 from J, leaving 11 bases between them. The CDR3 contains 14 residues. Here the CDR3 reads CATSRAGVGEKLFF. CDR3 sequence (DNA): TGTGCCACCAGCAGAGCAGGGGTGGGGGAAAAACTGTTTTTT.

V is TRBV4-2 and J is TRBJ2-7; TRBD2 matches 7 bases. The CDR3 spans 14 residues. Germline trimming cut 6 bases from V and 6 bases from J; bases unmatched to any gene: 11. From germline, CDR1 is LGHNA and CDR2 YNFKEQ. CDR3 amino acids: CASRKAGGSSEQYF. The CDR3 DNA is TGTGCCAGCAGAAAGGCCGGCGGGAGCTCCGAGCAGTACTTC.

V usage is TRBV9 and J usage is TRBJ1-2, with 9 bases identical to TRBD1. The germline V gene encodes CDR1 SGDLS and CDR2 YYNGEE. The V and J ends lost 4 bases and 3 bases, in that order; junction bases with no gene match: 7. The CDR3 sequence is 15 residues long. The chain's CDR3 is CASSPTGTGYYGYTF. CDR3 nucleotides: TGTGCCAGCAGCCCGACCGGGACAGGGTACTATGGCTACACCTTC.

The genes are TRBV18 and TRBJ1-2; D perhaps matches TRBD1 (5 bases). Trimming cost V 2 bases and J 1 base, with 17 bases left between them. This CDR3 contains 17 residues. The V gene's germline CDR1 is KGHSH and CDR2 LQKENI. The CDR3 reads CASSPSQGSPRNYGYTF. The CDR3 DNA follows: TGTGCCAGCTCACCAAGTCAGGGTAGTCCTCGTAACTATGGCTACACCTTC. Variable domain in full (rest from reference TRBV18 and TRBJ1-2): NAGVMQNPRHLVRRRGQEARLRCSPMKGHSHVYWYRQLPEEGLKFMVYLQKENIIDESGMPKERFSAEFPKEGPSILRIQQVVRGDSAAYFCASSPSQGSPRNYGYTFGSGTRLTVV.

The chain couples TRBV11-2 to TRBJ1-1; possible D gene TRBD1, 5 bases. V shed 5 bases and J shed 4 bases, with 17 bases lying between them. The CDR3 has 15 residues. In germline, CDR1 is SGHAT, CDR2 FQNNGV. The CDR3 loop is CASSDPGGRGTEAFF. For the CDR3, the DNA is TGTGCCAGCAGCGACCCCGGGGGGAGGGGCACTGAAGCTTTCTTT.

The gene calls are TRBV5-1 and TRBJ1-2, with TRBD1 matching 7 bases. Germline V gene lookup returns CDR1 SGHRS and CDR2 YFSETQ. The CDR3 is made up of 15 amino acids. With V trimmed by 4 bases and J by 4 bases, 10 bases remained unmatched. The CDR3 spells CASSVGQVAPYGYTF. The CDR3 region has the DNA TGCGCCAGCAGCGTCGGACAGGTCGCCCCCTATGGCTACACCTTC.

This sequence joins TRBV24-1 and TRBJ2-2, with TRBD2 identical over 7 bases. The CDR3 has 16 residues. J was trimmed by 3 bases and V by 2 bases; bases with no gene match: 5. Germline loops: CDR1 KGHDR, CDR2 SFDVKD. DNA for the CDR3: TGTGCCACCAGTGATTGGGGGAGGGCCTACACCGGGGAGCTGTTTTTT. Its translation is CATSDWGRAYTGELFF.

The chain links TRBV6-4 to TRBJ2-3; D is perhaps TRBD1 (6 bases). Germline-derived CDR1 and CDR2 are MRHNA and SNTAGT. This CDR3 comprises 16 residues. V lost 4 bases and J 0 bases, leaving 14 bases between the germline ends. CDR3 loop: CASSALGGASTDTQYF. The CDR3 DNA is TGTGCCAGCAGTGCCTTAGGGGGAGCTAGCACAGATACGCAGTATTTT.

This chain links TRBV11-2 with TRBJ2-7, with D tentatively TRBD1 (5 bases). The germline V gene encodes CDR1 SGHAT and CDR2 FQNNGV. CDR3 length: 15 amino acids. The V gene lost 3 bases and the J gene lost 0 bases, with 12 bases spanning the gap. The CDR3: CASSLTDSSSYEQYF. For the CDR3, the DNA is TGTGCCAGCAGCTTGACAGACTCGAGCTCCTACGAGCAGTACTTC.

The gene calls are TRBV19 and TRBJ1-5; possibly TRBD1 for D (6 bases). This CDR3 is built from 15 residues. Germline V gene data show CDR1 as LNHDA and CDR2 as SQIVND (reference sequence). Trimming removed 7 bases at V and 7 bases at J, with 20 bases between. The CDR3 loop is CASMSRFRGGQPQHF. Written as DNA, the CDR3 is TGTGCCAGTATGTCGAGGTTCAGGGGAGGACAGCCCCAGCATTTT.

V gene TRBV4-1 combines with J gene TRBJ1-4, with D unclear. The CDR3 totals 13 residues. CDR1 and CDR2 (germline): MGHRA, YSYEKL. Deletions cut 4 bases from V and 5 bases from J, with 8 bases between. The CDR3 coding sequence is TGCGCCAGCAGCCGTCTACCGAATGAAAAACTGTTTTTT. This encodes CASSRLPNEKLFF.